Listed below are T cell receptor beta chains from one sample, sequenced in a study of long-term antiretroviral therapy in people with HIV. Data came from immunoSEQ multiplex PCR; TCRdb stores just in-frame clones and leaves some out. Here the sample spans fewer than 35,000 clones, 85% being singletons. The sequencing used unsorted PBMCs, collected roughly 3.3 years after starting antiretroviral therapy. The receptors here all came from a man between 18 and 35 years old with HIV. CDR3s include the opening cysteine and the closing phenylalanine or tryptophan. Fields, in order: D gene, V gene, clone size, J gene, CDR3 length, CDR3 DNA, CDR3 protein. The D gene is left open where the match is weak. Not every row has a clone size; where given, it reads once, few, many or a size class.

d_gene: .; v_gene: TRBV7-2; abundance: .; j_gene: TRBJ1-6; len: 18; CDR3nt: TGTGCCAGCAGCTTAGCGCTTCGCCCGACAGCCTATAATTCACCCCTCCACTTT; CDR3aa: CASSLALRPTAYNSPLHF
d_gene: TRBD2; v_gene: TRBV7-3; abundance: .; j_gene: TRBJ2-3; len: 15; CDR3nt: TGTGCCAGCAGCCCCATCGGGGGGGGCACAGATACGCAGTATTTT; CDR3aa: CASSPIGGGTDTQYF
d_gene: .; v_gene: TRBV6-5; abundance: .; j_gene: TRBJ2-5; len: 15; CDR3nt: TGTGCCAGCAGTTACTTCGGGACCTACCAAGAGACCCAGTACTTC; CDR3aa: CASSYFGTYQETQYF
d_gene: .; v_gene: TRBV27; abundance: .; j_gene: TRBJ1-2; len: 14; CDR3nt: TGTGCCAGCAGTCCAGAAGGGCCGGGAGAAGGCTACACCTTC; CDR3aa: CASSPEGPGEGYTF
d_gene: .; v_gene: TRBV10-2; abundance: .; j_gene: TRBJ1-1; len: 12; CDR3nt: TGCGCCAGCAGTGAGTCACGGGAGGAAGCTTTCTTT; CDR3aa: CASSESREEAFF
d_gene: TRBD2; v_gene: TRBV5-1; abundance: .; j_gene: TRBJ2-1; len: 19; CDR3nt: TGCGCCAGCAGCCCCGTGGTAGCGGGAGTACAGAGCTCCTACAATGAGCAGTTCTTC; CDR3aa: CASSPVVAGVQSSYNEQFF
d_gene: TRBD1; v_gene: TRBV6-4; abundance: once; j_gene: TRBJ1-5; len: 14; CDR3nt: TGTGCCAGCAGTGAGGGACAGGGGGGACAGCCCCAGCATTTT; CDR3aa: CASSEGQGGQPQHF
d_gene: .; v_gene: TRBV19; abundance: few; j_gene: TRBJ1-1; len: 14; CDR3nt: TGTGCCAGTAGTATAGTCAAGAAGAACACTGAAGCTTTCTTT; CDR3aa: CASSIVKKNTEAFF
d_gene: .; v_gene: TRBV18; abundance: once; j_gene: TRBJ1-3; len: 12; CDR3nt: TGTGCCAGCTCACCAAAAGAAAACACCATATATTTT; CDR3aa: CASSPKENTIYF
d_gene: .; v_gene: TRBV19; abundance: .; j_gene: TRBJ1-1; len: 14; CDR3nt: TGTGCCAGTCGTCTAATGGGTAGGGACACTGAAGCTTTCTTT; CDR3aa: CASRLMGRDTEAFF
d_gene: .; v_gene: TRBV18; abundance: .; j_gene: TRBJ2-7; len: 15; CDR3nt: TGTGCCAGCTCACCTACGACCAGGGTAGCTCTCGAGCAGTACTTC; CDR3aa: CASSPTTRVALEQYF
d_gene: .; v_gene: TRBV4-1; abundance: .; j_gene: TRBJ1-3; len: 15; CDR3nt: TGCGCCAGCAGCCAAGAAGAGGGAGCGGGAAACACCATATATTTT; CDR3aa: CASSQEEGAGNTIYF
d_gene: .; v_gene: TRBV6-5; abundance: .; j_gene: TRBJ2-7; len: 14; CDR3nt: TGTGCCAGCAGCCGGGACGCCCTCTCCTACGAGCAGTACTTC; CDR3aa: CASSRDALSYEQYF
d_gene: .; v_gene: TRBV18; abundance: few; j_gene: TRBJ1-5; len: 15; CDR3nt: TGTGCCAGCTCACCCGGGACGGGGAGGGATCAGCCCCAGCATTTT; CDR3aa: CASSPGTGRDQPQHF
d_gene: .; v_gene: TRBV7-9; abundance: .; j_gene: TRBJ1-1; len: 13; CDR3nt: TGTGCCAGCAGCCCCAGGAGGGATTCTGAAGCTTTCTTT; CDR3aa: CASSPRRDSEAFF
d_gene: .; v_gene: TRBV19; abundance: .; j_gene: TRBJ2-7; len: 14; CDR3nt: TGTGCCAGTAGTAGGGAACGGGGTAACTACGAGCAGTACTTC; CDR3aa: CASSRERGNYEQYF
d_gene: .; v_gene: TRBV9; abundance: .; j_gene: TRBJ2-5; len: 14; CDR3nt: TGTGCCAGCAGCGTAGATTACGGCGCAGAGACCCAGTACTTC; CDR3aa: CASSVDYGAETQYF
d_gene: TRBD1; v_gene: TRBV27; abundance: .; j_gene: TRBJ2-4; len: 13; CDR3nt: TGTGCCAGCAGTGACAGGGCTACAAACATTCAGTACTTC; CDR3aa: CASSDRATNIQYF
d_gene: .; v_gene: TRBV10-1; abundance: .; j_gene: TRBJ1-5; len: 15; CDR3nt: TGCGCCAGTCCCGGGGGGCGAGTAGGAAATCAGCCCCAGCATTTT; CDR3aa: CASPGGRVGNQPQHF
d_gene: TRBD1; v_gene: TRBV6-5; abundance: .; j_gene: TRBJ2-2; len: 15; CDR3nt: TGTGCCAGCGGAAGGGGACAGGGGCTGAAGGGGGAGCTGTTTTTT; CDR3aa: CASGRGQGLKGELFF
d_gene: TRBD1; v_gene: TRBV2; abundance: once; j_gene: TRBJ1-2; len: 18; CDR3nt: TGTGCCAGCAGTGTAGGGTGGACAGGGGGAAACCTTAACTATGGCTACACCTTC; CDR3aa: CASSVGWTGGNLNYGYTF
d_gene: .; v_gene: TRBV6-6; abundance: .; j_gene: TRBJ2-1; len: 16; CDR3nt: TGTGCCAGCACCCACCCTCTAGACAGCTCCTACAATGAGCAGTTCTTC; CDR3aa: CASTHPLDSSYNEQFF
d_gene: .; v_gene: TRBV18; abundance: once; j_gene: TRBJ2-1; len: 16; CDR3nt: TGTGCCAGCTCACTGGCCGGGACGGGGATTTACAATGAGCAGTTCTTC; CDR3aa: CASSLAGTGIYNEQFF
d_gene: .; v_gene: TRBV12-5; abundance: medium-sized; j_gene: TRBJ2-7; len: 11; CDR3nt: TGTGCTAGTGGTTGGTCCTACGAGCAGTACTTC; CDR3aa: CASGWSYEQYF
d_gene: .; v_gene: TRBV29-1; abundance: .; j_gene: TRBJ2-7; len: 10; CDR3nt: TGCAGCGTTGTCGCGGGGGAGCAGTACTTC; CDR3aa: CSVVAGEQYF
d_gene: TRBD1; v_gene: TRBV7-9; abundance: .; j_gene: TRBJ1-2; len: 15; CDR3nt: TGTGCCAGCAGCTTTGAACAGGGGGAGGTCTATGGCTACACCTTC; CDR3aa: CASSFEQGEVYGYTF
d_gene: TRBD1; v_gene: TRBV5-1; abundance: .; j_gene: TRBJ2-7; len: 14; CDR3nt: TGCGCCAGCAGCTTGGAGGCAGGGGGCGACGAGCAGTACTTC; CDR3aa: CASSLEAGGDEQYF
d_gene: .; v_gene: TRBV10-1; abundance: .; j_gene: TRBJ2-7; len: 13; CDR3nt: TGCGCCAGCAGTGAGCAGAACAGCTACGAGCAGTACTTC; CDR3aa: CASSEQNSYEQYF
d_gene: TRBD2; v_gene: TRBV2; abundance: few; j_gene: TRBJ2-1; len: 15; CDR3nt: TGTGCCAGCAGTGAATTTAGCGGGAACTACAATGAGCAGTTCTTC; CDR3aa: CASSEFSGNYNEQFF
d_gene: .; v_gene: TRBV7-9; abundance: .; j_gene: TRBJ1-1; len: 15; CDR3nt: TGTGCCAGCAGCTCCCCCCGTGTAGGTGGCACTGAAGCTTTCTTT; CDR3aa: CASSSPRVGGTEAFF
d_gene: TRBD1; v_gene: TRBV5-1; abundance: .; j_gene: TRBJ2-3; len: 15; CDR3nt: TGCGCCAGCAGCCCCCGGGGACAGGGGGGGGATACGCAGTATTTT; CDR3aa: CASSPRGQGGDTQYF
d_gene: .; v_gene: TRBV5-1; abundance: few; j_gene: TRBJ1-1; len: 15; CDR3nt: TGCGCCAGCAGCTTGGCGCCAGGGTCGAGTACTGAAGCTTTCTTT; CDR3aa: CASSLAPGSSTEAFF
d_gene: TRBD1; v_gene: TRBV5-1; abundance: .; j_gene: TRBJ2-2; len: 15; CDR3nt: TGCGCCAGCAGCATGGACAGGGCCTACACCGGGGAGCTGTTTTTT; CDR3aa: CASSMDRAYTGELFF
d_gene: .; v_gene: TRBV10-3; abundance: .; j_gene: TRBJ1-3; len: 14; CDR3nt: TGTGCCATCAGTGACCGGCTTGACGGAAACACCATATATTTT; CDR3aa: CAISDRLDGNTIYF
d_gene: TRBD2; v_gene: TRBV7-9; abundance: .; j_gene: TRBJ2-5; len: 16; CDR3nt: TGTGCCAGCAGCTCCAGACTAGCGGGAGGGCAAGAGACCCAGTACTTC; CDR3aa: CASSSRLAGGQETQYF
d_gene: .; v_gene: TRBV18; abundance: .; j_gene: TRBJ2-1; len: 16; CDR3nt: TGTGCCACCACCATATCTTCGGAGACTAGTCCATGGGAGCAGTTCTTC; CDR3aa: CATTISSETSPWEQFF
d_gene: TRBD1; v_gene: TRBV19; abundance: .; j_gene: TRBJ1-2; len: 17; CDR3nt: TGTGCCAGTACCCGCCAACAGGGGACAGGGGGCTTCTATGGCTACACCTTC; CDR3aa: CASTRQQGTGGFYGYTF
d_gene: TRBD2; v_gene: TRBV7-9; abundance: .; j_gene: TRBJ2-7; len: 16; CDR3nt: TGTGCCAGCAGCTTAGCTCTGGAAAAGCGGGGCTACGAGCAGTACTTC; CDR3aa: CASSLALEKRGYEQYF
d_gene: .; v_gene: TRBV10-3; abundance: once; j_gene: TRBJ1-2; len: 12; CDR3nt: TGTGCCATCAGTGAGGATGGGGGGGGCTACACCTTC; CDR3aa: CAISEDGGGYTF
d_gene: TRBD2; v_gene: TRBV28; abundance: .; j_gene: TRBJ2-3; len: 15; CDR3nt: TGTGCCAGCAGTCGGGGAGCGGGAGCAGAGGATACGCAGTATTTT; CDR3aa: CASSRGAGAEDTQYF
d_gene: TRBD1; v_gene: TRBV5-6; abundance: .; j_gene: TRBJ1-3; len: 15; CDR3nt: TGTGCCAGCAGCTTTCGACAGGGGGCAGGAAACACCATATATTTT; CDR3aa: CASSFRQGAGNTIYF
d_gene: TRBD1; v_gene: TRBV7-2; abundance: .; j_gene: TRBJ2-7; len: 14; CDR3nt: TGTGCCAGCAGCCCCGGGACAGGGTCGTACGAGCAGTACTTC; CDR3aa: CASSPGTGSYEQYF
d_gene: .; v_gene: TRBV27; abundance: .; j_gene: TRBJ1-1; len: 16; CDR3nt: TGTGCCCGCAGTTTAAGAGGGAGAGAGGAGAACACTGAAGCTTTCTTT; CDR3aa: CARSLRGREENTEAFF
d_gene: TRBD1; v_gene: TRBV2; abundance: .; j_gene: TRBJ2-7; len: 14; CDR3nt: TGTGCCAGCAGTAGGGACAGGGGAAGGGTCGAGCAGTACTTC; CDR3aa: CASSRDRGRVEQYF
d_gene: .; v_gene: TRBV10-2; abundance: .; j_gene: TRBJ2-7; len: 14; CDR3nt: TGCGCCAGCAGTGACCCTCTTTGGGGTTACGAGCAGTACTTC; CDR3aa: CASSDPLWGYEQYF
d_gene: .; v_gene: TRBV7-2; abundance: .; j_gene: TRBJ2-2; len: 14; CDR3nt: TGTGCCAGCAGCGTCTTTTCGGGATCCGGGGAGCTGTTTTTT; CDR3aa: CASSVFSGSGELFF
d_gene: TRBD1; v_gene: TRBV7-9; abundance: .; j_gene: TRBJ2-5; len: 14; CDR3nt: TGTGCCAGCAGCCTCGGGACAGGGCAAGAGACCCAGTACTTC; CDR3aa: CASSLGTGQETQYF
d_gene: .; v_gene: TRBV29-1; abundance: once; j_gene: TRBJ2-1; len: 13; CDR3nt: TGCAGCGTTGGAGGCGGGGACTACAATGAGCAGTTCTTC; CDR3aa: CSVGGGDYNEQFF
d_gene: .; v_gene: TRBV10-3; abundance: .; j_gene: TRBJ2-7; len: 15; CDR3nt: TGTGCCATCAGTGAGCGAAAATCACTAGCAGGGGAGCAGTACTTC; CDR3aa: CAISERKSLAGEQYF
d_gene: TRBD2; v_gene: TRBV28; abundance: once; j_gene: TRBJ2-1; len: 17; CDR3nt: TGTGCCAGCAGTTATGGACTAGCGGGGGGGCTTTACAATGAGCAGTTCTTC; CDR3aa: CASSYGLAGGLYNEQFF
d_gene: .; v_gene: TRBV7-9; abundance: once; j_gene: TRBJ2-7; len: 13; CDR3nt: TGTGCCAGCAGCTTAGTGGGCTGGAACGAGCAGTACTTC; CDR3aa: CASSLVGWNEQYF
d_gene: .; v_gene: TRBV9; abundance: .; j_gene: TRBJ2-2; len: 16; CDR3nt: TGTGCCAGCAGCGTAGGACCAGGAAGGAGGACCGGGGAGCTGTTTTTT; CDR3aa: CASSVGPGRRTGELFF
d_gene: .; v_gene: TRBV29-1; abundance: .; j_gene: TRBJ2-7; len: 11; CDR3nt: TGCAGCGTTGGGGGGACCTACGAGCAGTACTTC; CDR3aa: CSVGGTYEQYF
d_gene: TRBD2; v_gene: TRBV9; abundance: .; j_gene: TRBJ2-1; len: 15; CDR3nt: TGTGCCAGCAGCGCCGGGACTAGCGACCCCCATGAGCAGTTCTTC; CDR3aa: CASSAGTSDPHEQFF
d_gene: TRBD1; v_gene: TRBV6-5; abundance: .; j_gene: TRBJ2-7; len: 13; CDR3nt: TGTGCCAGCAGTCAAGGGACAGCCTACGAGCAGTACTTC; CDR3aa: CASSQGTAYEQYF
d_gene: .; v_gene: TRBV28; abundance: .; j_gene: TRBJ2-7; len: 14; CDR3nt: TGTGCCAGCACCCGAAGGGGGGCAACCTACGAGCAGTACTTC; CDR3aa: CASTRRGATYEQYF
d_gene: .; v_gene: TRBV20-1; abundance: .; j_gene: TRBJ2-1; len: 11; CDR3nt: TGCAGTGCGCCGGGGGTGGGTGAGCAGTTCTTC; CDR3aa: CSAPGVGEQFF
d_gene: .; v_gene: TRBV5-1; abundance: .; j_gene: TRBJ2-1; len: 15; CDR3nt: TGCGCCAGCAGCTCTACAGGCCTGACATACAATGAGCAGTTCTTC; CDR3aa: CASSSTGLTYNEQFF
d_gene: .; v_gene: TRBV18; abundance: .; j_gene: TRBJ1-4; len: 18; CDR3nt: TGTGCCAGCTCACCATTCAGTAGCGGGGAAACCTTCTCTGAAAAACTGTTTTTT; CDR3aa: CASSPFSSGETFSEKLFF
d_gene: TRBD1; v_gene: TRBV29-1; abundance: .; j_gene: TRBJ1-2; len: 14; CDR3nt: TGCAGCGTTGCCCTGACAGGGTTTGTATATGGCTACACCTTC; CDR3aa: CSVALTGFVYGYTF